This T cell receptor beta chain was documented in a study of blood T cell repertoires in COVID-19. Study as a whole: Material from acute and convalescent COVID-19 was sourced from the United States, Italy and Spain.

Sequenced by immunoSEQ multiplex PCR; TCRdb stores in-frame clones only, minus some. The sample has 55,000 to 75,000 clones; over 70% are singletons. Germline CDR1 and CDR2: SGHNT and YENEEA. V shed 5 bases, J shed 5 bases, and the junction held 9 bases outside the gene matches. The CDR3 runs to 15 residues. V usage is TRBV11-3 and J usage is TRBJ2-5; 9 bases align to TRBD1. Material for sequencing was peripheral blood. This receptor was identified in a woman aged 70-85 years with acute or convalescent COVID-19. The chain's CDR3 is CASSRGDREAETQYF. CDR3 sequence (DNA): TGTGCCAGCAGCCGGGGGGACAGGGAGGCGGAGACCCAGTACTTC.